This TCR beta chain was sequenced in a study of shared clonotypes between healthy human individuals. Study at large: With ages of 18 to 49, the donors were a couple of women and a few men. Findings of the study overall: Few donors restricted represented genetic and exposure-history diversity. Relative to their counterparts shared across all four donors, non-shared clonotypes exhibited diminished generation probabilities. Rarefaction revealed incomplete sorted-subset sequencing despite large depth.

In germline, CDR1 is SGHRS, CDR2 YFSETQ. Trimming removed 0 bases from V and 4 bases from J, with 13 bases in between. The CDR3 loop spans 16 amino acids. The data were produced by immunoSEQ multiplex PCR, yet TCRdb's version contains in-frame clones alone and is incomplete. The table has 550,000 to 850,000 clones, approximately 79% seen once. Concerning this clone: The antigen remains unidentified.

The J gene is TRBJ2-2, the V gene TRBV5-1; weak D call: TRBD2 (6 bases). Source material: memory CD4+ T cells sorted from blood. Noted subset: CD45RA-negative fraction. The clonotype comes from a woman aged 25 to 39 in good health. DNA of the CDR3: TGCGCCAGCAGCTTGGAGGGCGCGGGGAGCACCGGGGAGCTGTTTTTT. It is translated as CASSLEGAGSTGELFF.